This TCR beta chain was sequenced during a study of T cell repertoires in aging, cancer and after chemotherapy. In the study overall: About 8.8 million TCR reads were in the whole dataset. Study-level points and caveats: In each cancer cohort, median generation probability increased across chemotherapy, suggesting thymic output rebounded. Untreated cancer patients had significantly lower blood TCR diversity than age-matched healthy donors.

The template was genomic DNA from peripheral blood, not RNA. Worth noting for this clonotype: Antigen specificity is unknown.

Germline assignment: CDR1 SQVTM and CDR2 ANQGSEA. Trimming took off 5 bases at V and 1 base at J, with 24 bases between the two ends. This CDR3 region has 17 residues. TRB rearrangements spanning V, D and J were amplified using mixed TRB-A/B primers. TCRdb re-analysed the multiplex PCR reads in MiXCR, keeping a single row per CDR3 protein. The repertoire includes thousands of distinct CDR3 sequences, about 32% of them detected once, and approximately 30% sits in the top ten. This rearrangement joins TRBV29-1 to TRBJ2-7, with a tentative D call TRBD2 (7 bases). This receptor was identified in a human donor with a blood cancer. The sequencing input was blood. The CDR3 region has the DNA TGCAGCGTTTTGGATCCAAGGGGGACTAAAGGTTCCTACGAGCAGTACTTC. Translation: CSVLDPRGTKGSYEQYF.